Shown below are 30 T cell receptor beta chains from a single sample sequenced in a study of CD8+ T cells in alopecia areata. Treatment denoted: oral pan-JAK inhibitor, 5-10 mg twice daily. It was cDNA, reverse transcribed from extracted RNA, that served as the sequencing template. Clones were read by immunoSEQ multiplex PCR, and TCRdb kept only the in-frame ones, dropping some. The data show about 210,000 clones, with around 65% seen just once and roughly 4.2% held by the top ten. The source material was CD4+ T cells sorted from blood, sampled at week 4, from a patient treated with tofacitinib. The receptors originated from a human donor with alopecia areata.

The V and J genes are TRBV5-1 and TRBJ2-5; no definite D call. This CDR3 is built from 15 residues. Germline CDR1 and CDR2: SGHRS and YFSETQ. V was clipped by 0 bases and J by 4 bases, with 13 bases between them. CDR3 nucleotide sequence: TGCGCCAGCAGCTTGGCTGACTCGGGTCGAGAGACCCAGTACTTC. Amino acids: CASSLADSGRETQYF.

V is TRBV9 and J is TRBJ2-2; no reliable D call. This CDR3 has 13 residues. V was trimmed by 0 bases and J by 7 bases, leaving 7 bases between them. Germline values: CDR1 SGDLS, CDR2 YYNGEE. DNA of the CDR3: TGTGCCAGCAGCGTAGGGGATGTCGGGGAGCTGTTTTTT. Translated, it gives CASSVGDVGELFF.

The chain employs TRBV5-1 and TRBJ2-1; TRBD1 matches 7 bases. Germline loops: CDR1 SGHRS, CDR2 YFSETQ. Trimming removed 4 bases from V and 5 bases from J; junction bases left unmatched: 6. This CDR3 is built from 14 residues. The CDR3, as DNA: TGCGCCAGCAGCCCCACAGGACAGGACAATGAGCAGTTCTTC. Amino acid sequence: CASSPTGQDNEQFF.

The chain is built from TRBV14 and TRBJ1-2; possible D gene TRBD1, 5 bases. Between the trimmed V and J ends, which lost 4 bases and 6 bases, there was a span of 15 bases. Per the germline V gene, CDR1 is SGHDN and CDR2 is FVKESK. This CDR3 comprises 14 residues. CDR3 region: CASSPYPPTDGYTF. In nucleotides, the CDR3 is TGTGCCAGCAGCCCCTACCCCCCGACAGATGGCTACACCTTC.

CDR3 amino acids: CASSYRTGGTEAFF. CDR3 nucleotides: TGTGCCAGCAGTTACCGGACAGGGGGCACTGAAGCTTTCTTT. This rearrangement joins TRBV6-5 to TRBJ1-1, with 10 positions matching TRBD1. CDR1 MNHEY and CDR2 SVGAGI come from the germline V gene. The CDR3 is 14 residues long. V lost 2 bases and J lost 4; bases outside the gene matches: 1.

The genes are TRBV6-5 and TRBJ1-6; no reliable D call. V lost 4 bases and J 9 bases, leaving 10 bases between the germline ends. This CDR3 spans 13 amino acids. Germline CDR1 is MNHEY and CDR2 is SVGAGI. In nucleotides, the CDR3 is TGTGCCAGCAGTTCCGAAAGGAGTTCACCCCTCCACTTT. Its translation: CASSSERSSPLHF.

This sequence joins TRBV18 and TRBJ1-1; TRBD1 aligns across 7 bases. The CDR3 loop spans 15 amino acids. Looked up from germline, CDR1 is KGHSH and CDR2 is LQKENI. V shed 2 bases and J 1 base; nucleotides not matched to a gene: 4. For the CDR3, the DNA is TGTGCCAGCTCACCAACCCGACAGGGGAACACTGAAGCTTTCTTT. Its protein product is CASSPTRQGNTEAFF. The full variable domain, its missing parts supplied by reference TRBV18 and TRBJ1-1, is NAGVMQNPRHLVRRRGQEARLRCSPMKGHSHVYWYRQLPEEGLKFMVYLQKENIIDESGMPKERFSAEFPKEGPSILRIQQVVRGDSAAYFCASSPTRQGNTEAFFGQGTRLTVV.

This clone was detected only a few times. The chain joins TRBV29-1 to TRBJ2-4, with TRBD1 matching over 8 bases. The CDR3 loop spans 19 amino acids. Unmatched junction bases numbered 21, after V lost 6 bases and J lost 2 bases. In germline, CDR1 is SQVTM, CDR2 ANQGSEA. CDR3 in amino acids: CSVCRTGLGRFIPKNIQYF. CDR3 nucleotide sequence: TGCAGCGTCTGCAGGACAGGGTTGGGTCGTTTCATTCCCAAAAACATTCAGTACTTC.

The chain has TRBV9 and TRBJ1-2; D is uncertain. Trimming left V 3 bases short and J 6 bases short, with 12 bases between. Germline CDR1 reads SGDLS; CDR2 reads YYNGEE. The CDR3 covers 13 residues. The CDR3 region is CASSAGPGDGYTF. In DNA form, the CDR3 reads TGTGCCAGCAGCGCCGGGCCTGGGGATGGCTACACCTTC.

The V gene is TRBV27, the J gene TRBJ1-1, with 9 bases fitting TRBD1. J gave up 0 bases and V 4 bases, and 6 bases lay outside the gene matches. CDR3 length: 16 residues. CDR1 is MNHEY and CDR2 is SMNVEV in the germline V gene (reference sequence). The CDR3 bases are TGTGCCAGCAGTTCCTCCTGGGACAGGGTGAACACTGAAGCTTTCTTT. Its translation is CASSSSWDRVNTEAFF.

Here the CDR3 reads CASSFVGRSYNEQFF. The DNA for the CDR3 is TGTGCCAGCAGTTTCGTGGGGCGTTCGTACAATGAGCAGTTCTTC. The chain uses TRBV27 and TRBJ2-1; possibly TRBD1 for D (5 bases). Trimming left V 3 bases short and J 4 bases short, with 13 bases between. CDR1 and CDR2 from the germline V gene are MNHEY and SMNVEV (reference sequence). The CDR3 spans 15 residues.

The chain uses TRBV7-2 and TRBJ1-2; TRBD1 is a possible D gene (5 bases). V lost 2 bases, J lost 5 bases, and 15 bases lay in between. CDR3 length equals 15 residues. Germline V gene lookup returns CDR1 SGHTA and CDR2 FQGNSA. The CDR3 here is CASSLLPQGDYGYTF. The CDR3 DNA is TGTGCCAGCAGCTTACTCCCCCAGGGTGATTATGGCTACACCTTC.

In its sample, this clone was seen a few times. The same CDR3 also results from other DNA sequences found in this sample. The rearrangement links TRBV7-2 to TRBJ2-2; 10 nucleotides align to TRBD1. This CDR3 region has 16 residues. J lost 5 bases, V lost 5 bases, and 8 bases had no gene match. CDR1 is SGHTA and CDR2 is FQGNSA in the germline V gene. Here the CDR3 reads CASSPRQGALTGELFF. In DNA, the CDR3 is TGTGCCAGCAGCCCTAGACAGGGGGCGCTTACCGGGGAGCTGTTTTTT.

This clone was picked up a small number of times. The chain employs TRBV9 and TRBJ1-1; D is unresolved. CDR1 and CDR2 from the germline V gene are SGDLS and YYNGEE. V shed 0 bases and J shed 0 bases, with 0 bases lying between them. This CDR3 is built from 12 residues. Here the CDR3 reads CASSVVNTEAFF. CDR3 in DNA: TGTGCCAGCAGCGTAGTGAACACTGAAGCTTTCTTT.

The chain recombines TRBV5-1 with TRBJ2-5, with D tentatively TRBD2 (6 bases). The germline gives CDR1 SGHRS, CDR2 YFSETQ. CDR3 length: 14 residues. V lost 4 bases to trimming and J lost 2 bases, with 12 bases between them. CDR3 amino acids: CASSDNSGQETQYF. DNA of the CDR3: TGCGCCAGCAGCGACAATAGCGGACAAGAGACCCAGTACTTC.

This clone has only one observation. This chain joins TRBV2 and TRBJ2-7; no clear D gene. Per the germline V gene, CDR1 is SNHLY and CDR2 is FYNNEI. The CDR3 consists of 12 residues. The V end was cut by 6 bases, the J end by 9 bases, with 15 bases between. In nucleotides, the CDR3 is TGTGCCAGCAGGGCCCAGTCCTACCCGCAGTACTTC. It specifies CASRAQSYPQYF.

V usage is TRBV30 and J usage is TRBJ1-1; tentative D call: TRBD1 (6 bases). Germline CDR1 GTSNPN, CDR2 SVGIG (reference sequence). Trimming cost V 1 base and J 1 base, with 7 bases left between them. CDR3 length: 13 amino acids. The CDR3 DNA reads TGTGCCTGGAGTGAACAGGGGAACACTGAAGCTTTCTTT. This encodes CAWSEQGNTEAFF.

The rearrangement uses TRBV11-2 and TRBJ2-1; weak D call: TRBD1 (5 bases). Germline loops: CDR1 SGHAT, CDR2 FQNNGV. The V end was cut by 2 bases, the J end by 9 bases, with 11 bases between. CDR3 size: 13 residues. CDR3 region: CASSLSRQIEQFF. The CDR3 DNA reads TGTGCCAGCAGCTTATCTCGACAGATTGAGCAGTTCTTC.

Here the CDR3 DNA reads TGTGCCAGCAGCTTGGGCCTCGAAGCTTTCTTT. Amino acids: CASSLGLEAFF. This sequence joins TRBV5-6 and TRBJ1-1; D is uncertain. The CDR3 consists of 11 residues. The germline V gene has CDR1 SGHDT and CDR2 YYEEEE. Trimming took 0 bases from V and 8 from J, leaving 5 bases between them.

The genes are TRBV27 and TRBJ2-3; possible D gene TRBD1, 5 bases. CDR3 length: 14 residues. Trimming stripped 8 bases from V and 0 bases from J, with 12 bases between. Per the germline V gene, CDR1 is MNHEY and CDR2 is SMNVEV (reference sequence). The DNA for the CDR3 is TGTGCCAGCTCCCGACAGACTAGCACAGATACGCAGTATTTT. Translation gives CASSRQTSTDTQYF.

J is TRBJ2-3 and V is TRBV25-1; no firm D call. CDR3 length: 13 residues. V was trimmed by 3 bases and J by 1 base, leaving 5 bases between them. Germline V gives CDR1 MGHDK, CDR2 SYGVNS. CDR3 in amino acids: CASSDVGTDTQYF. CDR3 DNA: TGTGCCAGCAGTGACGTGGGCACAGATACGCAGTATTTT.

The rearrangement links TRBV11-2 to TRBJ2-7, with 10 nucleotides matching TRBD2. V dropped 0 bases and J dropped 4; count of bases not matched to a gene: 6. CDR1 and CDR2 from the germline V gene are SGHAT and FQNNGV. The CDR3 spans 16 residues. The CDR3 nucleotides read TGTGCCAGCAGCTTAGACCTAGCGGGGGCCAGATACGAGCAGTACTTC. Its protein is CASSLDLAGARYEQYF.

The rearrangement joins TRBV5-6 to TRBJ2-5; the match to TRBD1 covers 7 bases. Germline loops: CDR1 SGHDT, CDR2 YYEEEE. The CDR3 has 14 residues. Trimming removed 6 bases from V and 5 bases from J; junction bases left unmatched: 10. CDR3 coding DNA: TGTGCCAGCATCCCCCGACAGGGCGCGGAGACCCAGTACTTC. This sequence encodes CASIPRQGAETQYF.

DNA of the CDR3: TGTGCCAGCAGCTTGGCCGGGACAGGCCCCATGAACACTGAAGCTTTCTTT. It specifies CASSLAGTGPMNTEAFF. The chain joins TRBV5-6 to TRBJ1-1; 8 bases match TRBD1. Germline CDR1 SGHDT, CDR2 YYEEEE. The V segment lost 0 bases and the J segment 0 bases; nucleotides outside the gene matches: 7. CDR3 length: 17 residues.

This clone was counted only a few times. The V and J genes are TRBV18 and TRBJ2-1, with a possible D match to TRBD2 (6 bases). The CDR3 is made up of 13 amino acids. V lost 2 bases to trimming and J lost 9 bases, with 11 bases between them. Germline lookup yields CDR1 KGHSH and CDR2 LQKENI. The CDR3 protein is CASSPGRDGEQFF. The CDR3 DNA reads TGTGCCAGCTCACCAGGGCGGGATGGTGAGCAGTTCTTC. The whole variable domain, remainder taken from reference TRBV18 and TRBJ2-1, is NAGVMQNPRHLVRRRGQEARLRCSPMKGHSHVYWYRQLPEEGLKFMVYLQKENIIDESGMPKERFSAEFPKEGPSILRIQQVVRGDSAAYFCASSPGRDGEQFFGPGTRLTVL.

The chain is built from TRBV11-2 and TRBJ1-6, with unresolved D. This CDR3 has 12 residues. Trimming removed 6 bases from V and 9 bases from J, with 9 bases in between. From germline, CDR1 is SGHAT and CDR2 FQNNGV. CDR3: CASSQILSPLHF. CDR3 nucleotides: TGTGCCAGCAGTCAAATCCTTTCACCCCTCCACTTT.

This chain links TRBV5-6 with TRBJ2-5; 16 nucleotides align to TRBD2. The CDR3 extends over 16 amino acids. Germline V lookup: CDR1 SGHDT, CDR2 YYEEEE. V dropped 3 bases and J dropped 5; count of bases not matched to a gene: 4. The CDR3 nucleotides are TGTGCCAGCAGCTCGGGACTAGCGGGGGGGCCGGAGACCCAGTACTTC. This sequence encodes CASSSGLAGGPETQYF.

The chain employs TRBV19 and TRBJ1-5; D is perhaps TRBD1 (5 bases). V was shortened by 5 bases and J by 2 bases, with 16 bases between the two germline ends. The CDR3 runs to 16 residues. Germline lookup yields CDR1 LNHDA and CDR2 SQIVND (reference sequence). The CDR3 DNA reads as TGTGCCAGTAGTTTATACAGGATTCCCGGCAATCAGCCCCAGCATTTT. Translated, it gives CASSLYRIPGNQPQHF.

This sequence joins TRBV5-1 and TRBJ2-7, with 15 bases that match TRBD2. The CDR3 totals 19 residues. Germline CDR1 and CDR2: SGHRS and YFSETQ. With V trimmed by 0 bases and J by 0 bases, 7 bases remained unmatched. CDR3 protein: CASSLAIGTSGGLSYEQYF. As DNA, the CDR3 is TGCGCCAGCAGCTTGGCGATCGGGACTAGCGGGGGGCTCTCCTACGAGCAGTACTTC.

This chain's CDR3 is CAWSWQGTRGNTIYF. The CDR3 region has the DNA TGTGCCTGGAGTTGGCAGGGAACTAGGGGAAACACCATATATTTT. The V gene is TRBV30, the J gene TRBJ1-3, with D possibly TRBD1 on 5 matching bases. The CDR3 loop spans 15 amino acids. V was clipped by 2 bases and J by 4 bases, with 15 bases between them. Germline CDR1 GTSNPN, CDR2 SVGIG (reference sequence).